The present TCR beta chain was sequenced within a study of cytomegalovirus exposure and HLA in healthy donors. Study-wide results and limits: Later analysis revealed greater clonal expansion in HLA-associated TCR beta chains than in equally common others.

Trimming pared 3 bases from V and 4 bases from J, leaving 12 bases between. Germline CDR1 reads ENHRY; CDR2 reads SYGVKD. This CDR3 has 14 amino acids. PCR was performed using 60 Vbeta and 13 Jbeta primers. The data were produced by immunoSEQ multiplex PCR, yet TCRdb's version contains in-frame clones alone and is incomplete. This sample has around 67,000 clones; about 65% occur once, and the top ten carry more than 2%. About this clone: Its antigen is undetermined.

The sequenced sample consisted of PBMCs. The TCR was taken from a woman aged 30 to 39 in good health and CMV-seronegative. The chain carries TRBV10-3 and TRBJ1-2; D is unclear. The DNA for the CDR3 is TGTGCCATCAGTGACCCTGACAAGGTCTATGGCTACACCTTC. Translating it yields CAISDPDKVYGYTF.